What follows are 23 T cell receptor beta chains derived from one specimen sequenced in a study of early T cells in non-severe SARS-CoV-2 infection. MiXCR was run by TCRdb on the 5' RACE reads, yielding one entry per CDR3 protein. The sample records about 94,000 distinct CDR3 sequences, roughly 13% being singletons. Sequencing was performed on whole blood. These receptors were collected from an adult who was a healthcare worker with PCR-confirmed SARS-CoV-2 infection or an uninfected control (not recorded which).

This clonotype was counted between two and nine times. The CDR3 region has the DNA TGCAGCGTGGCCGGGACTAGCTTTTTCGGGCAGTTCTTC. Protein: CSVAGTSFFGQFF. The rearrangement links TRBV29-1 to TRBJ2-1, with TRBD2 matching 9 bases. The germline CDR1 and CDR2 sequences are SQVTM and ANQGSEA. The V and J ends lost 6 bases and 12 bases, in that order; junction bases with no gene match: 12. The CDR3 runs to 13 residues.

V and J are TRBV7-2 and TRBJ2-2, with 8 bases aligning to TRBD1. The CDR3 spans 15 residues. Germline CDR1 and CDR2: SGHTA and FQGNSA. V shed 5 bases and J 5 bases; nucleotides not matched to a gene: 7. The CDR3 nucleotides are TGTGCCAGCAGCCCCGGACAGGGAGAAACCGGGGAGCTGTTTTTT. This encodes CASSPGQGETGELFF. Full variable domain (outside the CDR3, taken from reference TRBV7-2 and TRBJ2-2): GAGVSQSPSNKVTEKGKDVELRCDPISGHTALYWYRQSLGQGLEFLIYFQGNSAPDKSGLPSDRFSAERTGGSVSTLTIQRTQQEDSAVYLCASSPGQGETGELFFGEGSRLTVL.

This clonotype was seen only a few times. J is TRBJ2-1 and V is TRBV29-1, with D possibly matching TRBD1 (5 bases). V was trimmed by 4 bases and J by 12 bases, leaving 10 bases between them. This CDR3 spans 10 amino acids. Germline loops: CDR1 SQVTM, CDR2 ANQGSEA. The CDR3 sequence is CSVGGRGQFF. CDR3 DNA: TGCAGCGTTGGAGGTAGGGGGCAGTTCTTC.

The chain recombines TRBV7-2 with TRBJ2-1; 8 bases align to TRBD1. With 5 bases clipped from V and 5 bases from J, the junction kept 2 bases outside the gene matches. This CDR3 has 13 amino acids. Germline loops: CDR1 SGHTA, CDR2 FQGNSA. CDR3 in DNA: TGTGCCAGCAGCAGGGACAGGAACAATGAGCAGTTCTTC. Amino acids: CASSRDRNNEQFF.

This chain connects TRBV28 to TRBJ2-7; D is ambiguous. The germline V gene has CDR1 MDHEN and CDR2 SYDVKM. The CDR3 spans 11 residues. V was clipped by 8 bases and J by 4 bases, with 9 bases between them. The CDR3 loop is CASALHYEQYF. CDR3 nucleotide sequence: TGTGCCAGCGCCCTCCATTACGAGCAGTACTTC.

In its sample, this clonotype was seen many times. This chain links TRBV28 with TRBJ2-7; D is ambiguous. Germline V gene data show CDR1 as MDHEN and CDR2 as SYDVKM. Trimming took off 5 bases at V and 4 bases at J, with 12 bases between the two ends. This CDR3 has 13 residues. CDR3 region: CASSGLFGYEQYF. The CDR3 DNA follows: TGTGCCAGCAGTGGGTTATTTGGATACGAGCAGTACTTC.

This chain connects TRBV20-1 to TRBJ2-7; 8 bases map to TRBD1. CDR1 is DFQATT and CDR2 is SNEGSKA in the germline V gene (reference sequence). CDR3 length: 13 amino acids. V was pared by 1 base and J by 3 bases, with 2 bases of the junction left unmatched. CDR3 nucleotides: TGCAGTGCTAGAGGACAGGGGTTCTACGAGCAGTACTTC. The encoded protein is CSARGQGFYEQYF.

This clonotype turned up a few times. The V call is TRBV29-1, the J call TRBJ1-1, with a possible D match to TRBD1 (5 bases). The V gene's germline CDR1 is SQVTM and CDR2 ANQGSEA. This CDR3 comprises 13 residues. Trimming took 5 bases from V and 1 from J, leaving 11 bases between them. CDR3 residues: CSVFRGRNTEAFF. The CDR3 nucleotides are TGCAGCGTTTTCCGGGGGAGGAACACTGAAGCTTTCTTT.

The V and J genes are TRBV6-5 and TRBJ1-1, with 8 positions matching TRBD1. The germline CDR1 and CDR2 sequences are MNHEY and SVGAGI. The CDR3 is 16 amino acids. V lost 6 bases to trimming and J lost 7 bases; unmatched junction nucleotides: 16. The CDR3 loop reads CASSRVGQGARGEAFF. Here the CDR3 DNA reads TGTGCCAGCAGCCGCGTGGGGCAGGGGGCACGAGGTGAAGCTTTCTTT.

The genes are TRBV6-6 and TRBJ1-5; weak D call: TRBD1 (6 bases). The CDR3 covers 13 residues. V lost 8 bases and J 6 bases, leaving 14 bases between the germline ends. CDR1 is MNHNY and CDR2 is SVGAGI in the germline V gene (reference sequence). CDR3 nucleotides: TGTGCCAGCGGGAGAATACAGGGTCAGCCCCAGCATTTT. Encoded protein: CASGRIQGQPQHF.

V gene TRBV29-1 combines with J gene TRBJ2-1; possibly TRBD2 for D (7 bases). This CDR3 spans 14 amino acids. The V gene's germline CDR1 is SQVTM and CDR2 ANQGSEA. The V end was cut by 6 bases, the J end by 9 bases, with 21 bases between. The CDR3 is CSVSLGGGASEQFF. Written as DNA, the CDR3 is TGCAGCGTATCCCTGGGAGGGGGGGCGAGTGAGCAGTTCTTC.

This clonotype was recorded many times. The chain uses TRBV4-1 and TRBJ1-1, with 11 bases that match TRBD1. The germline V gene encodes CDR1 MGHRA and CDR2 YSYEKL. V gave up 4 bases and J gave up 3 bases; unmatched junction bases: 19. This CDR3 region has 20 residues. The CDR3 sequence is CASSRTFVDRGRGRDTEAFF. The CDR3 region has the DNA TGCGCCAGCAGCCGCACTTTCGTGGACAGGGGGCGCGGTAGGGACACTGAAGCTTTCTTT.

In this sample, this clonotype turned up once. V usage is TRBV6-1 and J usage is TRBJ2-7, with D maybe TRBD1 (5 bases). Germline CDR1 MNHNS, CDR2 SASEGT. V was shortened by 6 bases and J by 0 bases, with 15 bases between the two germline ends. CDR3 size: 15 residues. The CDR3 loop is CASSGVTVSSYEQYF. DNA of the CDR3: TGTGCCAGCAGCGGCGTGACAGTGAGCTCCTACGAGCAGTACTTC.

This clonotype was picked up many times. The genes are TRBV18 and TRBJ2-7; no reliable D call. Germline V lookup: CDR1 KGHSH, CDR2 LQKENI. This CDR3 spans 15 amino acids. Trimming left V 2 bases short and J 2 bases short, with 13 bases between. DNA of the CDR3: TGTGCCAGCTCACCAAGTTGGTCGGACCCCTACGAGCAGTACTTC. Its protein product is CASSPSWSDPYEQYF.

There are a few counts of this clonotype. The J gene is TRBJ2-4, the V gene TRBV7-8; D possibly uses TRBD1 or TRBD2 (6 bases each). The germline CDR1 and CDR2 sequences are SGHVS and FQNEAQ. With 5 bases removed from V and 6 bases from J, the gap between germline ends came to 23 bases. The CDR3 extends over 17 amino acids. The CDR3 loop is CASSHSGDRGPGNIQYF. The CDR3 nucleotides are TGTGCCAGCAGCCACTCGGGGGATCGGGGGCCGGGAAACATTCAGTACTTC.

There are many counts of this clonotype. The J gene is TRBJ1-5, the V gene TRBV18; 7 bases are a match to TRBD1. Germline trimming cut 4 bases from V and 0 bases from J; bases unmatched to any gene: 3. Germline values: CDR1 KGHSH, CDR2 LQKENI. The CDR3 sequence is 15 residues long. The CDR3 loop reads CASSLGTDSNQPQHF. The CDR3 nucleotides are TGTGCCAGCTCACTTGGGACAGATAGCAATCAGCCCCAGCATTTT.

Only a few counts were recorded for this clonotype. The V and J genes are TRBV7-6 and TRBJ1-1; D remains unclear. The CDR3 sequence is 12 residues long. Between the trimmed V and J ends, which lost 5 bases and 1 base, there was a span of 5 bases. Germline V gene data show CDR1 as SGHVS and CDR2 as FNYEAQ. CDR3: CASSPWNTEAFF. As DNA, the CDR3 is TGTGCCAGCAGCCCGTGGAACACTGAAGCTTTCTTT.

The chain recombines TRBV6-1 with TRBJ2-7, with D perhaps matching TRBD1 (6 bases). Germline V lookup: CDR1 MNHNS, CDR2 SASEGT. The CDR3 runs 14 residues. Trimming cost V 5 bases and J 10 bases, with 21 bases left between them. CDR3 in amino acids: CASSYPGTQQGQYF. The CDR3 nucleotides are TGTGCCAGCAGTTATCCCGGGACCCAACAGGGACAGTACTTC.

This clonotype was seen repeatedly, ten times or more. The rearrangement links TRBV28 to TRBJ1-1; D unclear. The CDR3 runs to 16 residues. Germline V gene data show CDR1 as MDHEN and CDR2 as SYDVKM. V lost 0 bases, J lost 1 base, and 12 bases lay in between. The CDR3 coding sequence is TGTGCCAGCAGTTTATGGTCGAGGCAGAAGAACACTGAAGCTTTCTTT. It specifies CASSLWSRQKNTEAFF.

Ten or more counts support this clonotype. The rearrangement joins TRBV7-9 to TRBJ1-4, with D hard to call. The CDR3 length is 15 residues. V was trimmed by 5 bases and J by 0 bases, leaving 10 bases between them. The V gene's germline CDR1 is SEHNR and CDR2 FQNEAQ (reference sequence). DNA of the CDR3: TGTGCCAGCAGCGGTCCAGCTGCAACTAATGAAAAACTGTTTTTT. This codes for CASSGPAATNEKLFF.

As DNA, the CDR3 is TGTGCCAGCAAGGGCCAGGGGGCAGGTGAGCAGTTCTTC. The encoded protein is CASKGQGAGEQFF. The chain uses TRBV6-6 and TRBJ2-1, with 8 bases that match TRBD1. The germline CDR1 and CDR2 sequences are MNHNY and SVGAGI (reference sequence). The V gene end was trimmed by 7 bases and the J gene end by 9 bases; junction bases not matched to a gene: 8. The CDR3 totals 13 residues.

The sample holds many counts of this clonotype. The J gene is TRBJ1-1, the V gene TRBV2; D gene unclear. V was shortened by 5 bases and J by 5 bases, with 18 bases between the two germline ends. The CDR3 runs 15 residues. Germline V gene data show CDR1 as SNHLY and CDR2 as FYNNEI. CDR3 loop: CASSRLPDPGTEAFF. The DNA for the CDR3 is TGTGCCAGCAGTCGGCTCCCGGATCCGGGGACTGAAGCTTTCTTT.

The V call is TRBV5-1, the J call TRBJ2-7; a weak D match, TRBD1 (6 bases). The V end was cut by 4 bases, the J end by 4 bases, with 18 bases between. Germline V lookup: CDR1 SGHRS, CDR2 YFSETQ. This CDR3 comprises 15 residues. CDR3 protein: CASSDTRDTLYEQYF. CDR3 sequence (DNA): TGCGCCAGCAGCGATACCCGGGACACTTTATACGAGCAGTACTTC.